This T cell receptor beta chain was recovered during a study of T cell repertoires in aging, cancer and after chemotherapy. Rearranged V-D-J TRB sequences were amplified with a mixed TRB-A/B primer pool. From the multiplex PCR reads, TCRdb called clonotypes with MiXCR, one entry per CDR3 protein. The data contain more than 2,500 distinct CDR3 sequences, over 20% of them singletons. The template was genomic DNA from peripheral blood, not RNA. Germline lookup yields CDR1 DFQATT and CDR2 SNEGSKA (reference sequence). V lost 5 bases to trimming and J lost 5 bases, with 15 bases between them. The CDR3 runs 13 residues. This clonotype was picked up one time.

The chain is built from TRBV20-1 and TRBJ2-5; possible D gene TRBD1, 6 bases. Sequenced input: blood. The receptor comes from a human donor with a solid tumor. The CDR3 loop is CSAPYQGSETQYF. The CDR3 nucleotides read TGCAGTGCTCCATACCAGGGGTCCGAGACCCAGTACTTC.